Shown below are 16 T cell receptor beta chains from a single sample sequenced in a study of T cell changes during pregnancy in multiple sclerosis. Some clones are missing from TCRdb's copy, which holds only in-frame ones; the method was immunoSEQ multiplex PCR. This sample has tens of thousands of clones, with approximately 90% found just once. Sequences were derived from peripheral blood, sampled in the first trimester of pregnancy. The receptors originated from a female donor in good health, enrolled as a control in a pregnancy study.

This clone was detected only a few times. The V and J genes are TRBV18 and TRBJ2-2, with D perhaps TRBD1 (6 bases). Germline V lookup: CDR1 KGHSH, CDR2 LQKENI. Trimming shortened V by 2 bases and J by 5 bases, and 18 bases separated the two germline ends. The CDR3 is 17 residues long. CDR3 nucleotides: TGTGCCAGCTCACCATCCCCCACAGGCAGGGGTACCGGGGAGCTGTTTTTT. Its protein is CASSPSPTGRGTGELFF.

The J gene is TRBJ2-6, the V gene TRBV29-1; the match to TRBD1 covers 9 bases. V lost 7 bases to trimming and J lost 0 bases; unmatched junction nucleotides: 7. CDR1 is SQVTM, CDR2 ANQGSEA, per germline. The CDR3 totals 16 residues. CDR3 sequence (DNA): TGCAGCGCCCAGGGACAGGGAAGCTCTGGGGCCAACGTCCTGACTTTC. This sequence encodes CSAQGQGSSGANVLTF. Filled out from reference TRBV29-1 and TRBJ2-6, the complete variable domain reads SAVISQKPSRDICQRGTSLTIQCQVDSQVTMMFWYRQQPGQSLTLIATANQGSEATYESGFVIDKFPISRPNLTFSTLTVSNMSPEDSSIYLCSAQGQGSSGANVLTFGAGSRLTVL.

The V gene is TRBV4-3, the J gene TRBJ1-3, with D perhaps TRBD1 (5 bases). V dropped 0 bases and J dropped 0 bases, with 12 bases sitting between them. Germline lookup yields CDR1 LGHNA and CDR2 YSLEER. The CDR3 is 17 residues long. DNA for the CDR3: TGCGCCAGCAGCCAAGATTTCACAGGACCCTCTGGAAACACCATATATTTT. This codes for CASSQDFTGPSGNTIYF.

V usage is TRBV5-6 and J usage is TRBJ2-3; no definite D call. V was shortened by 0 bases and J by 5 bases, with 10 bases between the two germline ends. The CDR3 covers 14 residues. Germline V CDR1 and CDR2: SGHDT, YYEEEE. CDR3: CASSLGEVGDTQYF. The CDR3 DNA follows: TGTGCCAGCAGCTTGGGTGAGGTTGGAGATACGCAGTATTTT.

Written as DNA, the CDR3 is TGCGCCAGTCAGGGTAACACTGAAGCTTTCTTT. Encoded protein: CASQGNTEAFF. This chain connects TRBV5-1 to TRBJ1-1; tentative D call: TRBD1 (5 bases). V was trimmed by 8 bases and J by 2 bases, leaving 7 bases between them. The CDR3 length is 11 residues. Germline V gene data show CDR1 as SGHRS and CDR2 as YFSETQ.

V usage is TRBV11-2 and J usage is TRBJ2-3, with 7 bases that match TRBD2. Germline V CDR1 and CDR2: SGHAT, FQNNGV. With V trimmed by 3 bases and J by 3 bases, 6 bases remained unmatched. This CDR3 is 15 amino acids long. CDR3 protein: CASSLGGGRTDTQYF. The CDR3 DNA reads TGTGCCAGCAGCTTGGGGGGGGGAAGGACAGATACGCAGTATTTT.

CDR3 coding DNA: TGTGCCAGCAGTTTAGGGGGGGCTGGGTACACTGAAGCTTTCTTT. This codes for CASSLGGAGYTEAFF. V and J are TRBV28 and TRBJ1-1; tentative D call: TRBD1 (6 bases). The CDR3 contains 15 residues. The V gene's germline CDR1 is MDHEN and CDR2 SYDVKM. V was trimmed by 2 bases and J by 3 bases, leaving 13 bases between them. The entire variable domain, with the rest obtained from reference TRBV28 and TRBJ1-1, is as follows: DVKVTQSSRYLVKRTGEKVFLECVQDMDHENMFWYRQDPGLGLRLIYFSYDVKMKEKGDIPEGYSVSREKKERFSLILESASTNQTSMYLCASSLGGAGYTEAFFGQGTRLTVV.

This rearrangement joins TRBV7-3 to TRBJ2-5; 10 bases fit TRBD2. This CDR3 comprises 17 residues. Germline loops: CDR1 SGHTA, CDR2 FQGTGA. V shed 5 bases and J 4 bases; nucleotides not matched to a gene: 13. This CDR3 is CASSQNRASGGAETQYF. As DNA, the CDR3 is TGTGCCAGCAGCCAAAACCGGGCCAGCGGGGGGGCAGAGACCCAGTACTTC.

This chain joins TRBV6-4 and TRBJ2-3, with unresolved D. Trimming cost V 3 bases and J 3 bases, with 7 bases left between them. This CDR3 is 13 amino acids long. Germline loops: CDR1 MRHNA, CDR2 SNTAGT. The CDR3 coding sequence is TGTGCCAGCAGTGATACGGTTACAGATACGCAGTATTTT. Its protein product is CASSDTVTDTQYF.

The rearrangement links TRBV4-2 to TRBJ2-6; 8 bases are shared with TRBD1. Germline CDR1 LGHNA, CDR2 YNFKEQ. J gave up 4 bases and V 2 bases, and 4 bases lay outside the gene matches. The CDR3 runs to 16 residues. The CDR3 nucleotides read TGTGCCAGCAGCCAATCGGACAGGGACGGGGCCAACGTCCTGACTTTC. Its translation: CASSQSDRDGANVLTF.

This chain connects TRBV30 to TRBJ2-1; D gene uncertain. This CDR3 has 12 residues. The germline CDR1 and CDR2 sequences are GTSNPN and SVGIG (reference sequence). Trimming took off 0 bases at V and 12 bases at J, with 12 bases between the two ends. CDR3 nucleotide sequence: TGTGCCTGGAGTGTAGGAGCCTCCTGGCAGTTCTTC. Amino acids: CAWSVGASWQFF. The full variable domain, with the rest looked up from reference TRBV30 and TRBJ2-1, is SQTIHQWPATLVQPVGSPLSLECTVEGTSNPNLYWYRQAAGRGLQLLFYSVGIGQISSEVPQNLSASRPQDRQFILSSKKLLLSDSGFYLCAWSVGASWQFFGPGTRLTVL.

This clone was observed a few times. V and J are TRBV7-2 and TRBJ1-4; a weak D match, TRBD1 (5 bases). Looked up from germline, CDR1 is SGHTA and CDR2 is FQGNSA. The CDR3 is 15 amino acids. With 2 bases removed from V and 6 bases from J, the gap between germline ends came to 13 bases. As DNA, the CDR3 is TGTGCCAGCAGCTTATCGCAGGGAGGGCATGAAAAACTGTTTTTT. This translates into CASSLSQGGHEKLFF.

This sequence joins TRBV5-5 and TRBJ1-5, with no clear D. CDR1 and CDR2 from the germline V gene are SGHKS and YYEKEE (reference sequence). The V end was cut by 1 base, the J end by 0 bases, with 11 bases between. The CDR3 is 16 residues long. The CDR3: CASSLFAVYSNQPQHF. The CDR3 nucleotides read TGTGCCAGCAGCTTGTTCGCAGTTTATAGCAATCAGCCCCAGCATTTT. Full variable domain (remainder filled in from reference TRBV5-5 and TRBJ1-5): DAGVTQSPTHLIKTRGQQVTLRCSPISGHKSVSWYQQVLGQGPQFIFQYYEKEERGRGNFPDRFSARQFPNYSSELNVNALLLGDSALYLCASSLFAVYSNQPQHFGDGTRLSIL.

Concerning this clone itself: One end of the junction varies from germline; a read error may be responsible. The chain joins TRBV7-7 to TRBJ2-1; maybe TRBD1 (6 bases). CDR1 is SSHAT, CDR2 FNYEAQ, per germline (reference sequence). The CDR3 spans 14 residues. In nucleotides, the CDR3 is TGTGCTAGCAGTGCGGACAGTTCCTACAATGAGCAGTTCTTC. Translating gives CASSADSSYNEQFF.

This chain links TRBV28 with TRBJ1-2, with D possibly TRBD1 on 5 matching bases. The germline gives CDR1 MDHEN, CDR2 SYDVKM. CDR3 length equals 16 residues. V lost 2 bases to trimming and J lost 0 bases, with 13 bases between them. CDR3 region: CASSLAGDNSNYGYTF. CDR3 coding DNA: TGTGCCAGCAGTTTAGCGGGGGATAATTCTAACTATGGCTACACCTTC.

The genes are TRBV2 and TRBJ1-4; a weak D match, TRBD1 (6 bases). This CDR3 comprises 16 residues. V shed 5 bases and J shed 2 bases, with 15 bases lying between them. Per germline, CDR1 SNHLY and CDR2 FYNNEI. The CDR3 here is CASSSARGATNEKLFF. The CDR3 nucleotides are TGTGCCAGCAGTTCAGCCAGGGGAGCGACTAATGAAAAACTGTTTTTT.